Below, one T cell receptor (beta chain) is given with its context. No antigen is known for it. No quality values exist for individual bases; no much larger clone is one base distant. CD8 naive samples were obtained by positive selection for CCR7 among CD45RO-negative cells, yielding a CD45RA+CCR7+ population from which TemRA cells were excluded. Donors were healthy HIV-negative adults with no recently reported acute infections or vaccinations. Only Caucasian adults living in Nashville, Tennessee, USA were represented among the donors. Blood was obtained by leukapheresis, after which PBMCs were separated by Ficoll-Histopaque density gradient centrifugation and cryopreserved in liquid nitrogen vapor phase. Purity and quantity of every magnetically sorted T cell population were checked by analytical flow cytometry. Genomic DNA was isolated from each sorted fraction and quantified by UV absorbance on a Nanodrop 2000c.

Using the deep immunoSEQ assay, multiplex PCR amplified TCR CDR3 regions from genomic DNA. Extracted genomic DNA from each cell subset was spread evenly across all wells of several immunoSEQ 96-well plates, with each plate serving as a replicate. For sorted subsets, approximately 0.2 ug of genomic DNA, equivalent to around 31,000 T cell genomes, went into each replicate PCR. Purified libraries were measured with a Qubit 3.0 fluorometer, size-checked on a Bioanalyzer 2100, and measured again with the KAPA Library Quantification kit. Every immunoSEQ 96-well plate was sequenced on a separate single-read 150-cycle Illumina NextSeq 550 flow cell. The study's processing was this. Because the immunoSEQ output included only junctional sequences and no quality scores, the filtering could not be the same as the filtering used for full-length reads. Sequences were annotated with PyIR, a Python wrapper for IgBLAST v1.9, and V/J genes and CDR3 were assigned using IMGT germline references. Any read was removed if the V/J assignment was weak (E-value above 1e-6), the CDR3 was missing, or the read contained stop codons, out-of-frame junctions, or ambiguous translated residues. V3J clonotypes were defined as sequences sharing an identical inferred V gene, J gene, and CDR3 amino acid sequence. To compute the percentage overlap between repertoires, the number of shared unique clonotypes was divided by the size of the smaller repertoire. Repertoire richness was assessed with RTK rarefaction, the Chao1 estimator, and Recon v2.1 estimates of unobserved clonotypes. Generation probabilities were computed with OLGA for all TCRbeta clonotypes obtained by the gDNA method from several donors. The immuneACCESS repertoire file appears here via TCRdb, limited to in-frame rearrangements. These files lack a portion of the clones; in checked studies, under half of the deficit traces to unresolved V genes, and the cause of the others is not known. The DNA was the basis for D and trimming; V, J and clone size are from that table. The table for this sample lists 550,000 to 750,000 clones; about 90% of them were counted only once. Nearly 25% of the sample is held by the ten biggest clonotypes.

Its CDR3 holds 11 amino acids, cysteine through phenylalanine. The sequence is cut down to CDR3 DNA, 33 bases in frame from base 1. CDR1 and CDR2 are read off the germline V gene as SNHLY and FYNNEI. Between the V and J ends, shortened by 10 bases and 1 base respectively, the junction contains 5 bases. These data belong to a study of shared clonotypes between healthy human individuals (TCRdb year 2020). About the study as a whole: The cohort comprised a couple of women and a few men aged 18 to 49 years. Leukapheresis yielded between about 0.8 and 9.5 billion PBMCs per donor. Different laboratories and diverse techniques were used to prepare libraries and sequence TCR repertoires, to increase sequencing depth and limit assay-specific biases. To estimate repertoire size and how much clonotypes are shared between individuals, the study performed deep sequencing of blood TCR repertoires from roughly five healthy adults. For each donor, CD4 naive and CD4 memory were each run on three plates, CD8 naive on two plates, and CD8 memory on one plate. Summary of the overall study and its limitations: The genetic and exposure-history diversity represented was limited by the small number of donors. Larger estimated clonotype richness was generally found for naive subsets than for memory subsets. Even with the large sequencing depth, rarefaction of the sorted-subset datasets indicated that sequencing was incomplete. Across a handful of donors, approximately 5% of naive CD4, roughly 3.5% of naive CD8, roughly 2.2% of memory CD4, and under 0.45% of memory CD8 clonotypes were shared. Clonotypes shared by all four sorted-subset donors showed higher generation probabilities than non-shared clonotypes. Only blood was sampled, and tissue TCR repertoires likely differ from those in blood. Pairwise subsampling led to the expectation that sequencing depth would affect the degree of clonotype sharing among donors.

The rearranged segments are TRBV2 and TRBJ1-5; the D gene is unclear. The source is a man aged 25 to 40 in good health. The specimen was naive CD8+ T cells sorted from blood. This specimen's cell subset or site label, interpreted: CD45RA+CCR7+. The CDR3 protein sequence reads: CANKSNQPQHF. The nucleotides are TGTGCCAACAAGAGCAATCAGCCCCAGCATTTT.